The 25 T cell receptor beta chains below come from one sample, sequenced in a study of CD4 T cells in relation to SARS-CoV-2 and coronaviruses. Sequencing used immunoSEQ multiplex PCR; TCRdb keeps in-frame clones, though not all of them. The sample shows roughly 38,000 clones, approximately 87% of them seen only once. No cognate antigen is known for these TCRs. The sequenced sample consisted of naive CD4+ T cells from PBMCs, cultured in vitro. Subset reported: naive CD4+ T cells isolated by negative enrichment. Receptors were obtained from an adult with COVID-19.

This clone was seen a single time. CDR3 sequence: CASSQTGAGGSRHGDTQYF. For the CDR3, the DNA is TGCGCCAGCAGCCAAACCGGGGCTGGCGGATCTAGACATGGAGATACGCAGTATTTT. The chain combines TRBV4-1 with TRBJ2-3; the D call may be TRBD1 or TRBD2 (5 bases each). V was clipped by 2 bases and J by 5 bases, with 26 bases between them. This CDR3 is 19 amino acids long. Germline V gene data show CDR1 as MGHRA and CDR2 as YSYEKL.

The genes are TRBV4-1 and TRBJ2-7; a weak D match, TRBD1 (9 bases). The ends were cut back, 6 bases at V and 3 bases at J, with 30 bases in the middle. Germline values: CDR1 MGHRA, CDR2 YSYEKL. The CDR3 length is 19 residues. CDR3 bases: TGCGCCAGCAGTGGGACCGGGACAGGGCAGACCGGGGGGGACTACGAGCAGTACTTC. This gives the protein CASSGTGTGQTGGDYEQYF.

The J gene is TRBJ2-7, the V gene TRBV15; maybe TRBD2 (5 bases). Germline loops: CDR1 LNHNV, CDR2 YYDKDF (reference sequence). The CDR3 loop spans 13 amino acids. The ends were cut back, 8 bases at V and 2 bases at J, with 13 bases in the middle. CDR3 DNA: TGTGCCACCGGCGAGCTAGCCACCTACGAGCAGTACTTC. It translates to CATGELATYEQYF.

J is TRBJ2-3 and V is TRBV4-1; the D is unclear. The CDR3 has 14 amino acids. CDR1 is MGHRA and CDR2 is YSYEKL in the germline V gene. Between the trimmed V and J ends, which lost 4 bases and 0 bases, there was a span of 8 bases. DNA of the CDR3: TGCGCCAGCAGCCTACGGGCCAGCACAGATACGCAGTATTTT. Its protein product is CASSLRASTDTQYF.

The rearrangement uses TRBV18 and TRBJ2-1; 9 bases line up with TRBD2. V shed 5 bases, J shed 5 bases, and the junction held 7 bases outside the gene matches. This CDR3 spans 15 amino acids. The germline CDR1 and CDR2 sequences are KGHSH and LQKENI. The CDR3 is CASSALAGENNEQFF. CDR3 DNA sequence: TGTGCCAGCTCAGCCTTAGCGGGAGAGAACAATGAGCAGTTCTTC. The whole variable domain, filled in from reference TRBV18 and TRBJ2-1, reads NAGVMQNPRHLVRRRGQEARLRCSPMKGHSHVYWYRQLPEEGLKFMVYLQKENIIDESGMPKERFSAEFPKEGPSILRIQQVVRGDSAAYFCASSALAGENNEQFFGPGTRLTVL.

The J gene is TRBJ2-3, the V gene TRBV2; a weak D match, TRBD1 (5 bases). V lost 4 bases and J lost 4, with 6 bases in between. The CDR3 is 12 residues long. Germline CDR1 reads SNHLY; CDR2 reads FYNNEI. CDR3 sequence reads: CASSVGADTQYF. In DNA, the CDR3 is TGTGCCAGCAGTGTAGGGGCAGATACGCAGTATTTT.

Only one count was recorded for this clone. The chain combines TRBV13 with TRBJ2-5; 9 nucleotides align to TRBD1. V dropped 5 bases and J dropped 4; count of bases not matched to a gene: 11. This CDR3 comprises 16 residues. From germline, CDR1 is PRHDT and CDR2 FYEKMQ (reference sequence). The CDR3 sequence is CASSGAPGQGVETQYF. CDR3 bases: TGTGCCAGCAGCGGGGCTCCGGGACAGGGTGTAGAGACCCAGTACTTC.

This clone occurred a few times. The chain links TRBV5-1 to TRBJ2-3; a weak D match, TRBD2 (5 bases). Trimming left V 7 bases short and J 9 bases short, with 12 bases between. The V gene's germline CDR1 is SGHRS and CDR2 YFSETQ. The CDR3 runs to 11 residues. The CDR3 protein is CASGGSGTQYF. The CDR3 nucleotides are TGCGCCAGCGGTGGGAGTGGAACGCAGTATTTT.

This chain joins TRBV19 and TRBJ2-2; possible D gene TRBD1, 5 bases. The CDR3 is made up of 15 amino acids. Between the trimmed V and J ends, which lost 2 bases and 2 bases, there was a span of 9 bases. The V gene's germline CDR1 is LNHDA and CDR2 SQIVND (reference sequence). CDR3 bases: TGTGCCAGTAGTATAAGACAGCTAAACACCGGGGAGCTGTTTTTT. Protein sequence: CASSIRQLNTGELFF.

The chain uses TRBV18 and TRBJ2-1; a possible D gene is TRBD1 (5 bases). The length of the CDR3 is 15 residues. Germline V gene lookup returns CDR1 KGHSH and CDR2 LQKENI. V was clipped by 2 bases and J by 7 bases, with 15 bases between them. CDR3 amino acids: CASSPRQGVGNEQFF. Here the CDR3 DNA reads TGTGCCAGCTCACCAAGGCAGGGCGTGGGGAATGAGCAGTTCTTC.

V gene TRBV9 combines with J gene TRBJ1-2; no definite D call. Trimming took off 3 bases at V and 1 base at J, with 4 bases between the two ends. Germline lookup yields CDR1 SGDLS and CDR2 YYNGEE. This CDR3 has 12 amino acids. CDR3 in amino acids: CASSAVNYGYTF. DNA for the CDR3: TGTGCCAGCAGCGCAGTTAACTATGGCTACACCTTC.

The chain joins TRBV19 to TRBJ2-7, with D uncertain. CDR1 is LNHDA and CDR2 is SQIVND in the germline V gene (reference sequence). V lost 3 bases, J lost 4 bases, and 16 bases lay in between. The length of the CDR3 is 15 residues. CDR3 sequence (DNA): TGTGCCAGTAGTATGCAGGACGGTTGGAATTACGAGCAGTACTTC. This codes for CASSMQDGWNYEQYF.

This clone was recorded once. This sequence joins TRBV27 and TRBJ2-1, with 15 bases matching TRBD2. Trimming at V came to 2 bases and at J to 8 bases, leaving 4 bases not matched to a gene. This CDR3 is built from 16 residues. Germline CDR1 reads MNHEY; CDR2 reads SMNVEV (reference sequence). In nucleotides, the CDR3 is TGTGCCAGCAGTTTAACCGGGACTAGCGGGAGGTATGAGCAGTTCTTC. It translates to CASSLTGTSGRYEQFF.

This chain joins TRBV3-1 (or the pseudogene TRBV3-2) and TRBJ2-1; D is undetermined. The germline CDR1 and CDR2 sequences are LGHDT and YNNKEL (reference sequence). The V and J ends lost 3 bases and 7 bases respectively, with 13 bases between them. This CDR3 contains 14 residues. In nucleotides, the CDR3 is TGTGCCAGCAGCCACGAACCAGCCGTGAATGAGCAGTTCTTC. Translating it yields CASSHEPAVNEQFF.

Here the CDR3 DNA reads TGCGCCAGCAGCCCACGAGGAGAGACCCAGTACTTC. This sequence encodes CASSPRGETQYF. The rearrangement uses TRBV5-1 and TRBJ2-5, with D hard to call. The CDR3 has 12 residues. The germline V gene encodes CDR1 SGHRS and CDR2 YFSETQ. Trimming removed 4 bases at V and 4 bases at J, with 8 bases between. Supplemented by reference TRBV5-1 and TRBJ2-5, the full variable domain reads KAGVTQTPRYLIKTRGQQVTLSCSPISGHRSVSWYQQTPGQGLQFLFEYFSETQRNKGNFPGRFSGRQFSNSRSEMNVSTLELGDSALYLCASSPRGETQYFGPGTRLLVL.

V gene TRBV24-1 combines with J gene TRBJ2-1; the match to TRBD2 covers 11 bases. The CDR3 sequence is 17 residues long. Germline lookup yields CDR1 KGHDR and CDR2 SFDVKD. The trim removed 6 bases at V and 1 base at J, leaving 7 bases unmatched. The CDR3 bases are TGTGCCACCAGTCATAGCGGGAGGGCCCAGTCCTACAATGAGCAGTTCTTC. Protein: CATSHSGRAQSYNEQFF.

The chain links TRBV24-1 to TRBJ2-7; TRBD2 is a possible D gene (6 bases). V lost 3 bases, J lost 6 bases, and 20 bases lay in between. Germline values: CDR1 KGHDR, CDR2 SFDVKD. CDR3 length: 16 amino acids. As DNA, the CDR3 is TGTGCCACCAGTGATCCCGGACTAAGCGGTGACTCCGAGCAGTACTTC. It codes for CATSDPGLSGDSEQYF.

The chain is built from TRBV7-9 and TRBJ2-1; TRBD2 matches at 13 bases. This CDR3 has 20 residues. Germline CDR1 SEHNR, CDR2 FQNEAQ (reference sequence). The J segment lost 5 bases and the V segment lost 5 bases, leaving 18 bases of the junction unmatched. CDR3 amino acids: CASSNKVGDRLAGGHNEQFF. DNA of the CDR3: TGTGCCAGCAGCAACAAAGTAGGGGACAGACTAGCGGGAGGCCACAATGAGCAGTTCTTC.

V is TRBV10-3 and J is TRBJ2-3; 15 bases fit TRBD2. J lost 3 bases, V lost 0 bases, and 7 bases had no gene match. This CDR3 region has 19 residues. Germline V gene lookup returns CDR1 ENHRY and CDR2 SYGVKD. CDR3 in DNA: TGTGCCATCAGTGAGTCTTACGGCGGGACTAGCGGGAGGACAGATACGCAGTATTTT. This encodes CAISESYGGTSGRTDTQYF.

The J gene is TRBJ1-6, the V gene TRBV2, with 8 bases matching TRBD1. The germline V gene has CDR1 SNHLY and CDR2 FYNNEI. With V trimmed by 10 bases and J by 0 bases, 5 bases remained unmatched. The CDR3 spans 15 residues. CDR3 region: CATSQGASYNSPLHF. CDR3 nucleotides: TGTGCCACTTCTCAGGGGGCCTCCTATAATTCACCCCTCCACTTT.

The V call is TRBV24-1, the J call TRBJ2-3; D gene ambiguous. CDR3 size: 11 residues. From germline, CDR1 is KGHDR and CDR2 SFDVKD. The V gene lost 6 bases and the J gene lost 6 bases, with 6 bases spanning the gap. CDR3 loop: CATSLGDTQYF. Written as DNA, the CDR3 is TGTGCCACCAGTCTTGGGGATACGCAGTATTTT.

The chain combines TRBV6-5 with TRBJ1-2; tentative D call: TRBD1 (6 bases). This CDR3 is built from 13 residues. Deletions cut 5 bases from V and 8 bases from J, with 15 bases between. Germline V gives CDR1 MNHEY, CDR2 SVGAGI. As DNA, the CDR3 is TGTGCCAGCAGTCGGGACACTGCGCGAGGCTACACCTTC. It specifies CASSRDTARGYTF.

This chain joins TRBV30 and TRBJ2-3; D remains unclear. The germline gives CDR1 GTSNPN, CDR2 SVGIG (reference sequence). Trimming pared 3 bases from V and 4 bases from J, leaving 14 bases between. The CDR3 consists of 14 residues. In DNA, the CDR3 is TGTGCCTGGAGAGATACAACCGCGGCAGATACGCAGTATTTT. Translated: CAWRDTTAADTQYF.

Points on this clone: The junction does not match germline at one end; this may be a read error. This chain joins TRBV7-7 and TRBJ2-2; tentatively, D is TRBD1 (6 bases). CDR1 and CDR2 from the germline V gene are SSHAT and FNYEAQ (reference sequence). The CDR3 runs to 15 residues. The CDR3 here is CASSPPPGENRELFF. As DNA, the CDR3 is TGTGCTAGCAGCCCGCCTCCAGGGGAAAACAGGGAGCTGTTTTTT.

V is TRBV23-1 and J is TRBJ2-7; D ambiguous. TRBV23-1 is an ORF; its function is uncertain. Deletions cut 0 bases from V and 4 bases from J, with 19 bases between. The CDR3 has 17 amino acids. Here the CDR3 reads CASSQSDHHHQGYEQYF. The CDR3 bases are TGCGCCAGCAGTCAATCGGATCACCACCACCAAGGGTACGAGCAGTACTTC.